Following are 10 T cell receptor beta chains from one sample sequenced in a study of cytomegalovirus exposure and HLA in healthy donors. Primers: 60 Vbeta forward and 13 Jbeta reverse. The method was immunoSEQ multiplex PCR; TCRdb's version includes in-frame clones alone and lacks a portion of them. The data contain about 82,000 clones, under 80% of them singletons. What was sequenced was PBMCs. These TCRs come from a human donor in good health.

The V call is TRBV5-6, the J call TRBJ2-1; TRBD2 aligns across 10 bases. Germline V gene lookup returns CDR1 SGHDT and CDR2 YYEEEE. The CDR3 runs to 17 residues. After removal of 4 bases from V and 2 bases from J, the junction contained 9 bases not matched to a gene. The CDR3 bases are TGTGCCAGCAGCCCCCTGTTGAGCGGGGGGGCCTACAATGAGCAGTTCTTC. Its protein is CASSPLLSGGAYNEQFF.

The V and J genes are TRBV2 and TRBJ2-3; the match to TRBD1 covers 8 bases. This CDR3 contains 17 residues. The germline gives CDR1 SNHLY, CDR2 FYNNEI. The ends lost 3 bases at V and 2 bases at J; junction bases unmatched: 10. CDR3 region: CASSDGRGRPVTDTQYF. As DNA, the CDR3 is TGTGCCAGCAGTGACGGCAGGGGGCGTCCCGTCACAGATACGCAGTATTTT.

The chain uses TRBV7-8 and TRBJ1-5; 7 bases align to TRBD1. CDR1 and CDR2 (germline): SGHVS, FQNEAQ. J lost 3 bases, V lost 5 bases, and 7 bases had no gene match. The CDR3 is 15 residues long. This CDR3 is CASSPDRLANQPQHF. Written as DNA, the CDR3 is TGTGCCAGCAGCCCGGACAGGTTAGCCAATCAGCCCCAGCATTTT.

The chain uses TRBV6-5 and TRBJ1-6; the match to TRBD1 covers 9 bases. Germline values: CDR1 MNHEY, CDR2 SVGAGI. The V gene end was trimmed by 2 bases and the J gene end by 8 bases; junction bases not matched to a gene: 4. The CDR3 totals 15 residues. This CDR3 reads CASSYVDRGYSPLHF. DNA for the CDR3: TGTGCCAGCAGTTACGTGGACAGGGGATATTCACCCCTCCACTTT.

The V call is TRBV7-9, the J call TRBJ1-2; 8 nucleotides agree with TRBD1. This CDR3 contains 13 residues. Germline V CDR1 and CDR2: SEHNR, FQNEAQ (reference sequence). J was trimmed by 4 bases and V by 4 bases; bases with no gene match: 2. CDR3 in DNA: TGTGCCAGCAGCTCTGACAGGGGCTATGGCTACACCTTC. Protein: CASSSDRGYGYTF.

The V call is TRBV19, the J call TRBJ2-7; a possible D gene is TRBD1 (5 bases). CDR1 and CDR2 (germline): LNHDA, SQIVND (reference sequence). V lost 4 bases to trimming and J lost 0 bases, with 10 bases between them. The CDR3 totals 14 residues. The DNA for the CDR3 is TGTGCCAGTAGTAACAGGCTTTCCTCCTACGAGCAGTACTTC. Protein product: CASSNRLSSYEQYF.

In its sample, this clone is medium-sized. The CDR3 nucleotides are TGTGCCAGCAGTTTCTATCCCGGGAGAAACACTGAAGCTTTCTTT. Translation gives CASSFYPGRNTEAFF. This chain connects TRBV6-5 to TRBJ1-1, with no clear D. Trimming left V 4 bases short and J 2 bases short, with 14 bases between. The CDR3 length is 15 residues. CDR1 and CDR2 from the germline V gene are MNHEY and SVGAGI.

This chain connects TRBV18 to TRBJ2-5, with D maybe TRBD2 (6 bases). Trimming removed 3 bases from V and 4 bases from J, with 12 bases in between. Germline V CDR1 and CDR2: KGHSH, LQKENI. CDR3 size: 14 residues. The CDR3 coding sequence is TGTGCCAGCTCACCGGACCGGGGAGGAGAGACCCAGTACTTC. It translates to CASSPDRGGETQYF. The full variable domain, in which reference TRBV18 and TRBJ2-5 provide the parts outside the CDR3, is NAGVMQNPRHLVRRRGQEARLRCSPMKGHSHVYWYRQLPEEGLKFMVYLQKENIIDESGMPKERFSAEFPKEGPSILRIQQVVRGDSAAYFCASSPDRGGETQYFGPGTRLLVL.

The rearrangement uses TRBV4-1 and TRBJ1-2; D gene uncertain. This CDR3 has 16 residues. The germline V gene encodes CDR1 MGHRA and CDR2 YSYEKL. Deletions cut 1 base from V and 5 bases from J, with 17 bases between. The CDR3 region is CASSQVPGPVRYGYTF. CDR3 nucleotide sequence: TGCGCCAGCAGCCAAGTTCCAGGTCCTGTCCGATATGGCTACACCTTC.

This rearrangement joins TRBV29-1 to TRBJ1-3; TRBD1 might be the D (5 bases). The CDR3 has 14 amino acids. Germline V gene data show CDR1 as SQVTM and CDR2 as ANQGSEA. Trimming removed 6 bases at V and 1 base at J, with 13 bases between. In DNA, the CDR3 is TGCAGCGTCCTCGACAGAGTATCTGGAAACACCATATATTTT. Encoded protein: CSVLDRVSGNTIYF. The full variable domain, rest sourced from reference TRBV29-1 and TRBJ1-3, is SAVISQKPSRDICQRGTSLTIQCQVDSQVTMMFWYRQQPGQSLTLIATANQGSEATYESGFVIDKFPISRPNLTFSTLTVSNMSPEDSSIYLCSVLDRVSGNTIYFGEGSWLTVV.